These 18 T cell receptor beta chains share one sample of origin, sequenced in a study of blood T cell repertoires in COVID-19. Libraries were prepared by immunoSEQ multiplex PCR; TCRdb keeps only in-frame clonotypes and omits some of them. Found here are over 300,000 clones, around nine tenths of them singletons; the top ten hold around 0.97%. Sequencing was performed on PBMCs or T cells enriched from blood (not recorded which). Every receptor here comes from a woman under 40 with acute COVID-19.

The chain links TRBV9 to TRBJ2-2, with TRBD2 matching 9 bases. The CDR3 loop spans 17 amino acids. With V trimmed by 0 bases and J by 7 bases, 10 bases remained unmatched. Germline assignment: CDR1 SGDLS and CDR2 YYNGEE. The DNA of the CDR3 is TGTGCCAGCAGCGTAGAGGAGCGGGGGGTATACGGCGGGGAGCTGTTTTTT. This codes for CASSVEERGVYGGELFF.

The chain carries TRBV7-9 and TRBJ2-5; 9 bases match TRBD1. The junction had 2 bases not matched to a gene; V was cut back by 3 bases and J by 6 bases. The CDR3 is 13 residues long. The germline CDR1 and CDR2 sequences are SEHNR and FQNEAQ (reference sequence). The CDR3 nucleotides read TGTGCCAGCAGCTTGGGACAGGGAAAGACCCAGTACTTC. Translated, it gives CASSLGQGKTQYF. Filled out from reference TRBV7-9 and TRBJ2-5, the complete variable domain reads DTGVSQNPRHKITKRGQNVTFRCDPISEHNRLYWYRQTLGQGPEFLTYFQNEAQLEKSRLLSDRFSAERPKGSFSTLEIQRTEQGDSAMYLCASSLGQGKTQYFGPGTRLLVL.

CDR3 coding DNA: TGTGCCAGCAGCTTGGAGACAGGGTGGCATGAGCAGTTCTTC. This encodes CASSLETGWHEQFF. The gene calls are TRBV7-8 and TRBJ2-1; 7 nucleotides agree with TRBD1. Germline assignment: CDR1 SGHVS and CDR2 FQNEAQ. The V gene end was trimmed by 3 bases and the J gene end by 8 bases; junction bases not matched to a gene: 7. The CDR3 is made up of 14 amino acids.

This clone was recorded only once. The chain is built from TRBV27 and TRBJ2-3; D remains unclear. The CDR3 contains 15 residues. The germline V and J ends were trimmed by 0 bases and 5 bases, with 12 bases remaining between them. Per germline, CDR1 MNHEY and CDR2 SMNVEV (reference sequence). CDR3 DNA sequence: TGTGCCAGCAGTTTATCTTGGATGTCAGGAGATACGCAGTATTTT. This gives the protein CASSLSWMSGDTQYF.

This rearrangement joins TRBV29-1 to TRBJ2-3; D ambiguous. This CDR3 has 13 amino acids. Germline CDR1 and CDR2: SQVTM and ANQGSEA. The V end was cut by 4 bases, the J end by 2 bases, with 10 bases between. This chain's CDR3 is CSVVPRLTDTQYF. DNA for the CDR3: TGCAGCGTTGTCCCCAGGCTCACAGATACGCAGTATTTT.

This chain uses TRBV30 with TRBJ2-5; D might be TRBD1 (6 bases). Germline V gene sequence: CDR1 GTSNPN, CDR2 SVGIG (reference sequence). CDR3 length: 12 amino acids. Trimming took off 5 bases at V and 5 bases at J, with 12 bases between the two ends. The CDR3 here is CAWVQGWETQYF. As DNA, the CDR3 is TGTGCCTGGGTACAGGGTTGGGAGACCCAGTACTTC.

The rearrangement uses TRBV7-9 and TRBJ2-7; 7 bases agree with TRBD2. This CDR3 is 14 amino acids long. The germline CDR1 and CDR2 sequences are SEHNR and FQNEAQ (reference sequence). V trimming: 5 bases; J trimming: 2 bases; junction bases outside the gene matches: 6. This CDR3 reads CASSNSGGTYEQYF. The CDR3 DNA follows: TGTGCCAGCAGCAACTCCGGGGGGACCTACGAGCAGTACTTC.

The rearrangement links TRBV23-1 to TRBJ1-6; no clear D. TRBV23-1 is flagged as an ORF with uncertain function. Trimming removed 6 bases at V and 1 base at J, with 13 bases between. The CDR3 is made up of 16 amino acids. CDR3 amino acids: CASSLGISSYNSPLHF. The CDR3 DNA reads as TGCGCCAGCAGCCTAGGTATAAGTTCCTATAATTCACCCCTCCACTTT.

This chain connects TRBV7-9 to TRBJ2-5, with 8 bases matching TRBD2. This CDR3 is built from 15 residues. After removal of 6 bases from V and 4 bases from J, the junction contained 10 bases not matched to a gene. Germline lookup yields CDR1 SEHNR and CDR2 FQNEAQ (reference sequence). The CDR3 sequence is CASSPTRGGIETQYF. DNA for the CDR3: TGTGCCAGCAGTCCCACTCGGGGGGGGATAGAGACCCAGTACTTC.

The chain's CDR3 is CATSRGASYEQYF. The CDR3 coding sequence is TGTGCCACCTCTCGGGGGGCCAGCTACGAGCAGTACTTC. The rearrangement joins TRBV24-1 to TRBJ2-7, with D possibly matching TRBD2 (7 bases). Germline V CDR1 and CDR2: KGHDR, SFDVKD. This CDR3 has 13 amino acids. Trimming left V 9 bases short and J 3 bases short, with 14 bases between.

The chain uses TRBV7-8 and TRBJ1-1; TRBD1 aligns across 9 bases. Germline V gene data show CDR1 as SGHVS and CDR2 as FQNEAQ. CDR3 size: 13 residues. Germline trimming cut 4 bases from V and 5 bases from J; bases unmatched to any gene: 2. The CDR3 spells CASSWDRETEAFF. The CDR3 nucleotides read TGTGCCAGCAGCTGGGACAGGGAAACTGAAGCTTTCTTT.

With regard to this clone: Other DNA sequences within the sample encode an identical CDR3. This sequence joins TRBV7-2 and TRBJ1-2, with D maybe TRBD1 (6 bases). Germline V CDR1 and CDR2: SGHTA, FQGNSA. The CDR3 extends over 13 amino acids. Trimming removed 4 bases from V and 2 bases from J, with 8 bases in between. CDR3 amino acids: CASSSDSNYGYTF. As DNA, the CDR3 is TGTGCCAGCAGCTCGGACAGCAACTATGGCTACACCTTC.

The V gene is TRBV27, the J gene TRBJ2-5; weak D call: TRBD1 (5 bases). This CDR3 has 15 residues. The germline CDR1 and CDR2 sequences are MNHEY and SMNVEV (reference sequence). Trimming removed 0 bases from V and 5 bases from J, with 13 bases in between. In nucleotides, the CDR3 is TGTGCCAGCAGTTTATCGGGGCTAGAGATGGAGACCCAGTACTTC. It translates to CASSLSGLEMETQYF.

There are a few counts of this clone. The rearrangement joins TRBV29-1 to TRBJ2-3; 9 bases map to TRBD1. With 4 bases clipped from V and 5 bases from J, the junction kept 7 bases outside the gene matches. This CDR3 spans 14 amino acids. CDR1 and CDR2 (germline): SQVTM, ANQGSEA. CDR3 amino acids: CSVAGDREGDTQYF. CDR3 coding DNA: TGCAGCGTTGCCGGGGACAGGGAAGGAGATACGCAGTATTTT.

The chain couples TRBV7-3 to TRBJ1-1; TRBD1 might be the D (6 bases). There are 18 residues in the CDR3. The ends were cut back, 1 base at V and 0 bases at J, with 18 bases in the middle. Germline CDR1 and CDR2: SGHTA and FQGTGA. CDR3 in DNA: TGTGCCAGCAGCTTAAGAGGGCAGGGGAAGGGCGTGAACACTGAAGCTTTCTTT. It codes for CASSLRGQGKGVNTEAFF.

This chain links TRBV19 with TRBJ1-2, with 7 bases lining up with TRBD1. The germline gives CDR1 LNHDA, CDR2 SQIVND (reference sequence). The CDR3 length is 15 residues. The V gene end was trimmed by 7 bases and the J gene end by 1 base; junction bases not matched to a gene: 9. The CDR3 here is CASTFGGQNNYGYTF. The CDR3 DNA sequence: TGTGCCAGTACCTTTGGGGGACAGAATAACTATGGCTACACCTTC.

The CDR3 sequence is CASSQDPGQGATDTQYF. DNA of the CDR3: TGTGCCAGCAGCCAAGACCCGGGACAGGGGGCAACAGATACGCAGTATTTT. This chain joins TRBV14 and TRBJ2-3; 12 bases fit TRBD1. Germline CDR1 SGHDN, CDR2 FVKESK. The CDR3 totals 17 residues. V shed 0 bases, J shed 3 bases, and the junction held 4 bases outside the gene matches.

This chain connects TRBV14 to TRBJ2-4; tentatively, D is TRBD1 (6 bases). The CDR3 consists of 12 residues. V lost 4 bases to trimming and J lost 9 bases, with 10 bases between them. Germline CDR1 reads SGHDN; CDR2 reads FVKESK. Here the CDR3 DNA reads TGTGCCAGCAGCCGGGGGCCGGGCATTCAGTACTTC. Protein sequence: CASSRGPGIQYF.